The text below deals with one TCR beta chain. These data originate in a study of cytomegalovirus exposure and HLA in healthy donors. PCR amplification relied on 60 Vbeta primers (plus 13 Jbeta primers). Per the authors' pipeline: There were about 80 million unique TCR beta chains by a later count, and some 12 million of them were shared. Some clones are missing from TCRdb's copy, which holds only in-frame ones; the method was immunoSEQ multiplex PCR. The DNA gave D and trimming, while V, J and clone size come from that table. The sample holds some 200,000 clones, 75% to 85% seen once. V was trimmed by 3 bases and J by 9 bases, leaving 15 bases between them. CDR3 length equals 14 residues. Germline V gene lookup returns CDR1 SGHDN and CDR2 FVKESK.

This chain links TRBV14 with TRBJ2-1, with TRBD1 as a possible D gene (6 bases). The sample comprised PBMCs. The sequence came from a young woman in good health and CMV-seronegative. The CDR3 protein is CASSHRGDKIEQFF. In nucleotides, the CDR3 is TGTGCCAGCAGCCACAGGGGTGATAAGATTGAGCAGTTCTTC.